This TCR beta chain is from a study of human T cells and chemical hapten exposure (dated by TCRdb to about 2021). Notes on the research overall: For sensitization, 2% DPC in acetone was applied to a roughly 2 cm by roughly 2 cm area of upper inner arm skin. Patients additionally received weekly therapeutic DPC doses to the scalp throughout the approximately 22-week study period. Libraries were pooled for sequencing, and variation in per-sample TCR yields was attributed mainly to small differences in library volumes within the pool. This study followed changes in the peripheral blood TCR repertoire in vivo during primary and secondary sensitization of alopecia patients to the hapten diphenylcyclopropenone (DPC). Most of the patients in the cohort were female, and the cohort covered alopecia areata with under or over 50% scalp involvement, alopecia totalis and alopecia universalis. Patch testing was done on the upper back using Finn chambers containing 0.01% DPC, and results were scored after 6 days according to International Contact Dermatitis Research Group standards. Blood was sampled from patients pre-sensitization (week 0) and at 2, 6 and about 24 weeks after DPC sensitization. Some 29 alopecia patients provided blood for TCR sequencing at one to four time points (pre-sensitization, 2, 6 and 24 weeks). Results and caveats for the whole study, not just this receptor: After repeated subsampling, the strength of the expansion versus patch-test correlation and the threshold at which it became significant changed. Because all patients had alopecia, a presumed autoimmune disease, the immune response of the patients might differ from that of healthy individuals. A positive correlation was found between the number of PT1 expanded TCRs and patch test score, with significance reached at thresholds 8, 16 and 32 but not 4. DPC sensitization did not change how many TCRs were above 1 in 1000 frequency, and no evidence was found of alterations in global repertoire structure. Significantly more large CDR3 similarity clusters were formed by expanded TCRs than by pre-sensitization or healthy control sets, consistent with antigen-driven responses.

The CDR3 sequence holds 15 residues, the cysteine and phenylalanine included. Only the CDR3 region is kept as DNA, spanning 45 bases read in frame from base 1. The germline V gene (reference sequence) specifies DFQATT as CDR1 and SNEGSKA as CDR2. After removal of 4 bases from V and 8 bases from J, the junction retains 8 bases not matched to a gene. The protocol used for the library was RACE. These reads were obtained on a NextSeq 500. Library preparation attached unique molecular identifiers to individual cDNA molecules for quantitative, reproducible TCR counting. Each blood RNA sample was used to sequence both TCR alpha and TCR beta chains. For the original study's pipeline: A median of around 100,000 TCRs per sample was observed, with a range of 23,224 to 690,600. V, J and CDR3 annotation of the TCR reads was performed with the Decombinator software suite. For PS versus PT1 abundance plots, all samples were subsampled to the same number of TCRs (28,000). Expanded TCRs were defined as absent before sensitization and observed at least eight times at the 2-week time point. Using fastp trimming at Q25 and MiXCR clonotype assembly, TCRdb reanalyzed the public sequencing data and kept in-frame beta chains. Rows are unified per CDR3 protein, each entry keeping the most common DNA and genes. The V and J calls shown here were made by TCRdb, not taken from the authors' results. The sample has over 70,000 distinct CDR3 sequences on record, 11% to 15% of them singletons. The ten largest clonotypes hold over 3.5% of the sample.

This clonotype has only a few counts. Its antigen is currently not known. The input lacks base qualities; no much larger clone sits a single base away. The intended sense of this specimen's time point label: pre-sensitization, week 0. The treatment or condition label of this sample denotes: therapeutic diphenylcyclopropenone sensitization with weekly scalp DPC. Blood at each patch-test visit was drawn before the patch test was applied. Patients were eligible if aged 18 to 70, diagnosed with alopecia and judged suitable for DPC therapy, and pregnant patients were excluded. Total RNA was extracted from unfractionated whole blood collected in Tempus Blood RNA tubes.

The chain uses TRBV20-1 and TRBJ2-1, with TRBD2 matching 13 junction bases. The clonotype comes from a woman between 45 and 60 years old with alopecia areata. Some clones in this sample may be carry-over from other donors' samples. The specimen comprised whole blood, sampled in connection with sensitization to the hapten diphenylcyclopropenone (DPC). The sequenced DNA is TGCAGTGCTACCTGGACTAGCGGGAGTGTCGATGAGCAGTTCTTC. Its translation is CSATWTSGSVDEQFF.